One and the same sample provided the 30 T cell receptor beta chains below, sequenced in a study of blood T cell repertoires in COVID-19 (dated by TCRdb to 2020 to 2022). The library was prepared using the immunoSEQ multiplex PCR assay. TCRdb carries this immuneACCESS record with in-frame sequences only. Its versions omit some clonotypes, under half of them owing to an unresolved V gene in the studies checked, with the rest unexplained. The sample includes a few hundred thousand clones, with roughly 82% observed a single time. Under 2% of the sample comes from the top ten. Source material: peripheral blood. These receptors all stem from a woman in her fifties or sixties with acute or convalescent COVID-19.

This sequence joins TRBV5-1 and TRBJ1-1; the match to TRBD1 covers 9 bases. CDR3 size: 15 residues. The ends lost 3 bases at V and 2 bases at J; junction bases unmatched: 5. Germline V gene data show CDR1 as SGHRS and CDR2 as YFSETQ. CDR3: CASSSQGAFNTEAFF. The CDR3 DNA reads as TGCGCCAGCAGCTCACAGGGGGCTTTCAACACTGAAGCTTTCTTT.

V gene TRBV7-3 combines with J gene TRBJ2-1, with D maybe TRBD1 (5 bases). Per germline, CDR1 SGHTA and CDR2 FQGTGA. V was shortened by 5 bases and J by 3 bases, with 8 bases between the two germline ends. The CDR3 has 13 amino acids. For the CDR3, the DNA is TGTGCCAGCAGCCCCCAGGGCTACAATGAGCAGTTCTTC. It codes for CASSPQGYNEQFF.

This CDR3 is CASSYEGKLFF. The CDR3 coding sequence is TGTGCCAGCAGTTACGAGGGAAAACTGTTTTTT. The rearrangement links TRBV6-2 or TRBV6-3 to TRBJ1-4; no reliable D call. V was cut by 2 bases and J by 10 bases, with 5 bases left in between. Germline CDR1 is MNHEY and CDR2 is SVGEGT. The CDR3 totals 11 residues.

The chain uses TRBV30 and TRBJ1-4; unclear D gene. V was shortened by 3 bases and J by 0 bases, with 8 bases between the two germline ends. The CDR3 has 14 amino acids. Germline values: CDR1 GTSNPN, CDR2 SVGIG (reference sequence). CDR3 nucleotide sequence: TGTGCCTGGAGCGCAACAGCAACTAATGAAAAACTGTTTTTT. It yields the protein CAWSATATNEKLFF.

V gene TRBV20-1 combines with J gene TRBJ1-2, with a weak D call TRBD1 (5 bases). V was shortened by 6 bases and J by 8 bases, with 19 bases between the two germline ends. This CDR3 spans 13 amino acids. Germline CDR1 reads DFQATT; CDR2 reads SNEGSKA (reference sequence). CDR3 bases: TGCAGTGCCAGTGTCGGGAGTGAGGGGGGCTACACCTTC. Protein: CSASVGSEGGYTF.

The chain links TRBV13 to TRBJ2-7, with 9 bases fitting TRBD1. This CDR3 has 14 residues. With V trimmed by 5 bases and J by 1 base, 3 bases remained unmatched. Per germline, CDR1 PRHDT and CDR2 FYEKMQ (reference sequence). CDR3 sequence (DNA): TGTGCCAGCAGCGTGGGACAGGGTTCCTACGAGCAGTACTTC. Protein sequence: CASSVGQGSYEQYF.

This rearrangement joins TRBV7-9 to TRBJ2-7, with D uncertain. CDR1 is SEHNR and CDR2 is FQNEAQ in the germline V gene (reference sequence). The CDR3 totals 11 residues. The V end lost 0 bases, the J end lost 7 bases, and 4 bases lay between the germline ends. CDR3 DNA: TGTGCCAGCAGCTTAGCCCTGGAGCAGTACTTC. It is translated as CASSLALEQYF.

The chain has TRBV7-3 and TRBJ2-1; 14 positions agree with TRBD2. Germline loops: CDR1 SGHTA, CDR2 FQGTGA. The CDR3 runs to 15 residues. V shed 5 bases and J 9 bases; nucleotides not matched to a gene: 6. As DNA, the CDR3 is TGTGCCAGCAGCCTGACTAGCGGGAGGGATGTTGAGCAGTTCTTC. Amino acids: CASSLTSGRDVEQFF.

The chain is built from TRBV28 and TRBJ1-2; unclear D gene. The germline V gene has CDR1 MDHEN and CDR2 SYDVKM. Trimming took off 0 bases at V and 2 bases at J, with 7 bases between the two ends. This CDR3 spans 14 amino acids. Here the CDR3 DNA reads TGTGCCAGCAGTTTATGGGGAGCCAACTATGGCTACACCTTC. This codes for CASSLWGANYGYTF.

The chain recombines TRBV13 with TRBJ2-1; tentatively, D is TRBD2 (6 bases). Trimming pared 0 bases from V and 6 bases from J, leaving 12 bases between. The germline V gene encodes CDR1 PRHDT and CDR2 FYEKMQ (reference sequence). CDR3 size: 15 residues. CDR3 residues: CASSLGGSSGNEQFF. DNA for the CDR3: TGTGCCAGCAGCTTAGGCGGGAGTTCGGGCAATGAGCAGTTCTTC.

V gene TRBV11-2 combines with J gene TRBJ1-1; the D is unclear. Looked up from germline, CDR1 is SGHAT and CDR2 is FQNNGV. CDR3 size: 13 residues. The ends were cut back, 1 base at V and 1 base at J, with 4 bases in the middle. The CDR3 spells CASSLGRNTEAFF. DNA for the CDR3: TGTGCCAGCAGCTTAGGCAGGAACACTGAAGCTTTCTTT.

This clone appeared a single time. The chain employs TRBV20-1 and TRBJ1-6; possibly TRBD1 for D (5 bases). V was shortened by 5 bases and J by 5 bases, with 10 bases between the two germline ends. Germline V gives CDR1 DFQATT, CDR2 SNEGSKA (reference sequence). This CDR3 has 13 amino acids. The CDR3 loop is CSAGGGDNSPLHF. CDR3 DNA sequence: TGCAGTGCTGGTGGGGGAGATAATTCACCCCTCCACTTT.

The chain couples TRBV5-1 to TRBJ2-5, with 9 bases aligning to TRBD2. The junction had 7 bases not matched to a gene; V was cut back by 0 bases and J by 1 base. The CDR3 has 17 amino acids. Germline V CDR1 and CDR2: SGHRS, YFSETQ. CDR3 sequence reads: CASSLGVASGIQETQYF. The CDR3 DNA reads as TGCGCCAGCAGCTTGGGGGTGGCTAGCGGGATCCAAGAGACCCAGTACTTC.

The chain recombines TRBV4-3 with TRBJ2-7; no reliable D call. From germline, CDR1 is LGHNA and CDR2 YSLEER. The CDR3 extends over 16 amino acids. The ends were cut back, 0 bases at V and 3 bases at J, with 15 bases in the middle. The CDR3 DNA reads as TGCGCCAGCAGCCAAGATTATATGCAGGCTTTCTACGAGCAGTACTTC. Translated, it gives CASSQDYMQAFYEQYF.

This chain connects TRBV29-1 to TRBJ2-7, with 9 bases fitting TRBD1. V lost 1 base, J lost 0 bases, and 13 bases stayed unmatched. Germline V CDR1 and CDR2: SQVTM, ANQGSEA. The CDR3 is 18 amino acids. The CDR3 DNA reads TGCAGCGTTGAAGTACAGGGGGCTAAGCGGGGTCACTCCTACGAGCAGTACTTC. As protein: CSVEVQGAKRGHSYEQYF.

The V and J genes are TRBV13 and TRBJ1-2; a weak D match, TRBD1 (5 bases). The CDR3 runs to 13 residues. V dropped 4 bases and J dropped 5 bases, with 11 bases sitting between them. The germline V gene has CDR1 PRHDT and CDR2 FYEKMQ (reference sequence). The CDR3: CASSSPDRYGYTF. The DNA of the CDR3 is TGTGCCAGCAGCTCACCTGACAGATATGGCTACACCTTC.

This chain links TRBV3-1 (or the pseudogene TRBV3-2) with TRBJ2-6; a possible D gene is TRBD1 (5 bases). Trimming shortened V by 8 bases and J by 0 bases, and 11 bases separated the two germline ends. CDR3 length equals 15 residues. The germline V gene encodes CDR1 LGHDT and CDR2 YNNKEL (reference sequence). The CDR3 is CASGAGLSGANVLTF. In nucleotides, the CDR3 is TGTGCCAGCGGGGCAGGGCTCTCTGGGGCCAACGTCCTGACTTTC.

The gene calls are TRBV11-3 and TRBJ2-7, with 12 bases lining up with TRBD2. Germline CDR1 is SGHNT and CDR2 is YENEEA. The CDR3 contains 15 residues. V gave up 5 bases and J gave up 4 bases; unmatched junction bases: 6. As DNA, the CDR3 is TGTGCCAGCAGCCCCGGGACTAGCGGGCTGTACGAGCAGTACTTC. As protein: CASSPGTSGLYEQYF. Full variable domain (missing parts from reference TRBV11-3 and TRBJ2-7): EAGVVQSPRYKIIEKKQPVAFWCNPISGHNTLYWYLQNLGQGPELLIRYENEEAVDDSQLPKDRFSAERLKGVDSTLKIQPAELGDSAVYLCASSPGTSGLYEQYFGPGTRLTVT.

V usage is TRBV3-1 (or the pseudogene TRBV3-2) and J usage is TRBJ2-7; 10 bases line up with TRBD2. After removal of 9 bases from V and 1 base from J, the junction contained 3 bases not matched to a gene. CDR3 length equals 13 residues. CDR1 LGHDT and CDR2 YNNKEL come from the germline V gene (reference sequence). The CDR3 loop reads CASVSGGSYEQYF. The CDR3 DNA sequence: TGTGCCAGTGTTAGCGGGGGGTCCTACGAGCAGTACTTC.

The chain combines TRBV9 with TRBJ2-1; no definite D call. Germline loops: CDR1 SGDLS, CDR2 YYNGEE. The V and J ends lost 2 bases and 6 bases respectively, with 9 bases between them. This CDR3 spans 13 amino acids. The CDR3 nucleotides are TGTGCCAGCAGCGTTCTCAGAGGCAATGAGCAGTTCTTC. Its translation is CASSVLRGNEQFF.

V usage is TRBV7-2 and J usage is TRBJ1-4; 8 positions match TRBD1. This CDR3 comprises 13 residues. The germline V gene encodes CDR1 SGHTA and CDR2 FQGNSA. V dropped 3 bases and J dropped 10; count of bases not matched to a gene: 4. CDR3 residues: CASSFDRGGKLFF. Here the CDR3 DNA reads TGTGCCAGCAGCTTCGACAGGGGAGGAAAACTGTTTTTT.

The J gene is TRBJ1-5, the V gene TRBV28; D call uncertain. Trimming pared 4 bases from V and 9 bases from J, leaving 13 bases between. Germline V CDR1 and CDR2: MDHEN, SYDVKM. CDR3 size: 13 residues. The CDR3 DNA follows: TGTGCCAGCAGTTCAGGCCAAATTGGGCCCCAGCATTTT. Residues: CASSSGQIGPQHF.

The chain carries TRBV5-6 and TRBJ2-1, with 13 nucleotides matching TRBD2. Germline assignment: CDR1 SGHDT and CDR2 YYEEEE. The CDR3 extends over 16 amino acids. With V trimmed by 4 bases and J by 2 bases, 3 bases remained unmatched. This CDR3 is CASSPLAGGAYNEQFF. The CDR3 DNA sequence: TGTGCCAGCAGCCCACTAGCGGGAGGGGCCTACAATGAGCAGTTCTTC.

The V and J genes are TRBV19 and TRBJ2-1; D uncertain. Trimming pared 4 bases from V and 1 base from J, leaving 11 bases between. The CDR3 spans 15 residues. Germline V lookup: CDR1 LNHDA, CDR2 SQIVND (reference sequence). The DNA for the CDR3 is TGTGCCAGTAGTAAGTATAGCTTTTCCTACAATGAGCAGTTCTTC. Amino acid sequence: CASSKYSFSYNEQFF.

The chain has TRBV19 and TRBJ1-2; 8 nucleotides align to TRBD1. Germline V gives CDR1 LNHDA, CDR2 SQIVND (reference sequence). This CDR3 is 12 amino acids long. V shed 6 bases, J shed 7 bases, and the junction held 4 bases outside the gene matches. CDR3 amino acids: CASRQGASGYTF. CDR3 in DNA: TGTGCCAGTAGGCAGGGGGCGAGTGGCTACACCTTC.

The gene calls are TRBV6-2 or TRBV6-3 and TRBJ2-7; 10 positions agree with TRBD1. Germline CDR1 MNHEY, CDR2 SVGEGT. The J segment lost 3 bases and the V segment lost 4 bases, leaving 0 bases of the junction unmatched. The CDR3 runs 13 residues. CDR3 nucleotides: TGTGCCAGCAGTTGGACAGGGGGCTACGAGCAGTACTTC. Encoded protein: CASSWTGGYEQYF.

V usage is TRBV19 and J usage is TRBJ2-1; no definite D call. The CDR3 contains 13 residues. Trimming removed 5 bases from V and 6 bases from J, with 11 bases in between. Germline V gene data show CDR1 as LNHDA and CDR2 as SQIVND (reference sequence). The CDR3 spells CASSDITVNEQFF. The CDR3 nucleotides are TGTGCCAGTAGTGACATCACGGTCAATGAGCAGTTCTTC.

The chain has TRBV6-4 and TRBJ2-3, with D possibly matching TRBD2 (6 bases). Germline-derived CDR1 and CDR2 are MRHNA and SNTAGT. V shed 8 bases and J shed 1 base, with 19 bases lying between them. This CDR3 has 16 residues. The CDR3 sequence is CASQWRKRACTDTQYF. The CDR3, as DNA: TGTGCCAGCCAATGGAGAAAGCGGGCCTGCACAGATACGCAGTATTTT.

There are a few counts of this clone. V and J are TRBV4-3 and TRBJ2-7; 7 bases fit TRBD2. This CDR3 has 15 amino acids. CDR1 is LGHNA, CDR2 YSLEER, per germline. The ends lost 4 bases at V and 1 base at J; junction bases unmatched: 7. In DNA, the CDR3 is TGCGCCAGCAGCCGCGACCGGGACTATTCCTACGAGCAGTACTTC. This translates into CASSRDRDYSYEQYF.

The chain carries TRBV28 and TRBJ1-4; TRBD1 aligns across 9 bases. The germline V gene has CDR1 MDHEN and CDR2 SYDVKM. The CDR3 loop spans 14 amino acids. Trimming took 9 bases from V and 4 from J; bases not matched to a gene: 6. The CDR3 sequence is CASYGQGINEKLFF. Here the CDR3 DNA reads TGTGCCAGTTATGGACAGGGGATTAATGAAAAACTGTTTTTT.